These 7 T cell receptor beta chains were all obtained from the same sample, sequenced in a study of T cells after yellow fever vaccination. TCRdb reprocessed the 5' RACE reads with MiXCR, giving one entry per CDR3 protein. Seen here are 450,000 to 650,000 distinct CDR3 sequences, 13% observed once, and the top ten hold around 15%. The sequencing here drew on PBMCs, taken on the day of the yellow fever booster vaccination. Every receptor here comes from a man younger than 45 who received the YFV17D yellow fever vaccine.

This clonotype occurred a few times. CDR3 protein: CASSQKGGNTEAFF. For the CDR3, the DNA is TGTGCCAGCTCTCAGAAGGGAGGGAACACTGAAGCTTTCTTT. This chain connects TRBV5-8 to TRBJ1-1; no clear D. The V gene's germline CDR1 is SGHTS and CDR2 YDEGEE. Trimming removed 7 bases from V and 1 base from J, with 14 bases in between. The CDR3 runs 14 residues.

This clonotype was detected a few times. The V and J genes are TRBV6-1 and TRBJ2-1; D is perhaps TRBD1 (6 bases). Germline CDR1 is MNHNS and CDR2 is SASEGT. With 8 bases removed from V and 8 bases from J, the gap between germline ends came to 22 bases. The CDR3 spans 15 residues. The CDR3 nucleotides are TGTGCCAGCGGGGCAGGACTTGTGGGGGCCGATGAGCAGTTCTTC. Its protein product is CASGAGLVGADEQFF.

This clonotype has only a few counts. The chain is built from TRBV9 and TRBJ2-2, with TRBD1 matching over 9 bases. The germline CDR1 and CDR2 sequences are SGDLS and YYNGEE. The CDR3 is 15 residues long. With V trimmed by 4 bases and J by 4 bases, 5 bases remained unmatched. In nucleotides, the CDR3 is TGTGCCAGCAGCTATACAGGGGGCAGCACCGGGGAGCTGTTTTTT. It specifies CASSYTGGSTGELFF.

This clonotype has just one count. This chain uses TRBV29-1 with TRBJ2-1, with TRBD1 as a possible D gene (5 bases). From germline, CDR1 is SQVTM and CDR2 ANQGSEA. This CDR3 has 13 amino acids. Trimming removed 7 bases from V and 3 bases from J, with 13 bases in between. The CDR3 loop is CSAQDDSYNEQFF. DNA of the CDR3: TGCAGCGCACAAGACGACAGCTACAATGAGCAGTTCTTC.

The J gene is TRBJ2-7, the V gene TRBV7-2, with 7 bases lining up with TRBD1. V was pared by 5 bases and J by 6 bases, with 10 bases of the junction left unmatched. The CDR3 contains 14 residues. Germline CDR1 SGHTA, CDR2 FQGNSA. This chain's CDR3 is CASSNRGSHVEQYF. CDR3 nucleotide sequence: TGTGCCAGCAGCAACAGGGGTTCGCATGTCGAGCAGTACTTC.

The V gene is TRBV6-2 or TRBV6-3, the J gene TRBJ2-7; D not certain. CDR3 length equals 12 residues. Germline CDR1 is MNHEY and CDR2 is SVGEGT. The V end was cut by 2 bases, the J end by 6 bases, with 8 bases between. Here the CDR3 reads CASSYLGSEQYF. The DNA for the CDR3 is TGTGCCAGCAGTTACCTTGGTTCCGAGCAGTACTTC.

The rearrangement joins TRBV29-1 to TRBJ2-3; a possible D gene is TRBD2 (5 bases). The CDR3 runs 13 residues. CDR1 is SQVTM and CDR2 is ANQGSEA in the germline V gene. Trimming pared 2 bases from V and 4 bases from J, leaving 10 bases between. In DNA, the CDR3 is TGCAGCGTTGAACGGGATGAATCAGATACGCAGTATTTT. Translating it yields CSVERDESDTQYF.